This T cell receptor (beta chain) stems from a study of blood T cell repertoires in COVID-19. Study summary: The United States, Italy and Spain supplied acute and convalescent COVID-19 samples. Sample material is recorded as cDNA or gDNA derived from T cells, B-cell-depleted T cells, or PBMCs.

In the original analysis: It was from reference gene primer amplification that nucleated cell counts were estimated. Some clones are missing from TCRdb's copy, which holds only in-frame ones; the method was immunoSEQ multiplex PCR. V and J calls plus clone size are reproduced from that table; the DNA served to infer D and trimming. Among under 250,000 clones listed, roughly 88% were seen once. The specimen was peripheral blood. The receptor was derived from a man older than 75 with acute or convalescent COVID-19.

DNA of the CDR3: TGTGCCAGTAGTATAGATTGGGGACAGGGGTACAATGAGCAGTTCTTC. Its protein product is CASSIDWGQGYNEQFF. The chain links TRBV19 to TRBJ2-1, with 10 bases aligning to TRBD1. The CDR3 length is 16 residues. V trimming: 0 bases; J trimming: 4 bases; junction bases outside the gene matches: 3. Germline V CDR1 and CDR2: LNHDA, SQIVND (reference sequence).